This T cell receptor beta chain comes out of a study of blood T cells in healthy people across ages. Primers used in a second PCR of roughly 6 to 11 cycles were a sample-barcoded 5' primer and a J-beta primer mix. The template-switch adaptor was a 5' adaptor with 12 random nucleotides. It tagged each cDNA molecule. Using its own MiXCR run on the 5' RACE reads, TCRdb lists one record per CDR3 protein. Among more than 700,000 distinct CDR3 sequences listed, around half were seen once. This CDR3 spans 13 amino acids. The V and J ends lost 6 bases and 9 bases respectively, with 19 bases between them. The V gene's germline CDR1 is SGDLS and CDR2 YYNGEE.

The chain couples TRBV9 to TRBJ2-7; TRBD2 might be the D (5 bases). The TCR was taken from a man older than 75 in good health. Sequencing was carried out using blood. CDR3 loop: CASNLPPTGMQYF. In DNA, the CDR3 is TGTGCCAGCAACCTACCTCCGACCGGGATGCAGTACTTC.